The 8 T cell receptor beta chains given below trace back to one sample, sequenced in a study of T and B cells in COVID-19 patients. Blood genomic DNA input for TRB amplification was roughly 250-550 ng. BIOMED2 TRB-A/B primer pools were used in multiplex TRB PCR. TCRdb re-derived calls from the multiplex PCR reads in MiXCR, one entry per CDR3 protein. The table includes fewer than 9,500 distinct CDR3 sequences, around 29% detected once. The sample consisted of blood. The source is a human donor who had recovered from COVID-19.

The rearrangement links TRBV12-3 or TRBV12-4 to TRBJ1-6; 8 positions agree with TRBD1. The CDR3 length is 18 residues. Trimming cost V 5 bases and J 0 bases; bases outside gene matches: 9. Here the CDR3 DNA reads TGTGCCAGCAGTAGGACAGGGATGAGGAGCTCCTATAATTCACCCCTCCACTTT. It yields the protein CASSRTGMRSSYNSPLHF.

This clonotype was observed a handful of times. The chain's CDR3 is CAWTPGTPGIGRPQHF. The DNA for the CDR3 is TGTGCCTGGACCCCCGGGACCCCCGGCATTGGGAGGCCCCAGCATTTT. The V gene is TRBV30, the J gene TRBJ1-5, with D possibly matching TRBD1 (5 bases). This CDR3 is 16 amino acids long. Germline V CDR1 and CDR2: GTSNPN, SVGIG (reference sequence). Between the trimmed V and J ends, which lost 4 bases and 9 bases, there was a span of 25 bases. The full variable domain, rest sourced from reference TRBV30 and TRBJ1-5, is SQTIHQWPATLVQPVGSPLSLECTVEGTSNPNLYWYRQAAGRGLQLLFYSVGIGQISSEVPQNLSASRPQDRQFILSSKKLLLSDSGFYLCAWTPGTPGIGRPQHFGDGTRLSIL.

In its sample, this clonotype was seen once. This CDR3 is CASSSRTGSNYGYTF. CDR3 nucleotides: TGTGCCAGCAGCTCACGGACAGGGTCTAACTATGGCTACACCTTC. This chain connects TRBV7-2 to TRBJ1-2, with TRBD1 matching 8 bases. Germline V gene data show CDR1 as SGHTA and CDR2 as FQGNSA. This CDR3 spans 15 amino acids. Unmatched junction bases numbered 4, after V lost 4 bases and J lost 0 bases.

CDR3: CASRPGTSGYTDTQYF. CDR3 bases: TGCGCCAGCCGGCCCGGGACTAGCGGTTACACAGATACGCAGTATTTT. The chain links TRBV5-1 to TRBJ2-3, with 11 bases aligning to TRBD2. The CDR3 runs to 16 residues. V dropped 7 bases and J dropped 2; count of bases not matched to a gene: 9. The germline V gene has CDR1 SGHRS and CDR2 YFSETQ.

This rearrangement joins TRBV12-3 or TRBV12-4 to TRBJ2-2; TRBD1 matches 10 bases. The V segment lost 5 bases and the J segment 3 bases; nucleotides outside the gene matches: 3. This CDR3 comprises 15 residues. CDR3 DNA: TGTGCCAGCAGTACCGGGACAGGGGACACCGGGGAGCTGTTTTTT. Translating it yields CASSTGTGDTGELFF.

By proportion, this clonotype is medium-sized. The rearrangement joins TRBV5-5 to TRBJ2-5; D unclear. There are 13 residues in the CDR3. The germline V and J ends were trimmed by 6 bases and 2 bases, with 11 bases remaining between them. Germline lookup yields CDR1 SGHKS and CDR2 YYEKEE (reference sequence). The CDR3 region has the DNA TGTGCCAGCACCCCAGCCGGACAAGAGACCCAGTACTTC. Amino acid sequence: CASTPAGQETQYF.

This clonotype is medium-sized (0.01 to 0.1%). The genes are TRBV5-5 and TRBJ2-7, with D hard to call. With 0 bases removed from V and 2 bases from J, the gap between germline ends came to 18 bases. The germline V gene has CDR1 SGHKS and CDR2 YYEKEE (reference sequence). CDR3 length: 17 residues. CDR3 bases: TGTGCCAGCAGCTTGGGGGTACCGTTCGCCGTCACCTACGAGCAGTACTTC. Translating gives CASSLGVPFAVTYEQYF.

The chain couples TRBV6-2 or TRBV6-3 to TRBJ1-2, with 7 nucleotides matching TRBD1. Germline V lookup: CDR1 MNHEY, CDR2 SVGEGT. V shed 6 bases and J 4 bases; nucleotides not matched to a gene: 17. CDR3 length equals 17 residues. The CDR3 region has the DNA TGTGCCAGCAGCGAGAGAAGACAGGGTATGGGTGGCTATGGCTACACCTTC. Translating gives CASSERRQGMGGYGYTF.